The 3 T cell receptor beta chains listed next were all sequenced from one sample in a study of cytomegalovirus exposure and HLA in healthy donors. The PCR was carried out with 60 Vbeta primers and 13 Jbeta primers. Libraries were prepared by immunoSEQ multiplex PCR; TCRdb keeps only in-frame clonotypes and omits some of them. The sample lists under 200,000 clones, nearly 80% seen once, with over 11% in the top ten. Sequenced: PBMCs. Source of these receptors: a man aged 50 or older in good health and CMV-seropositive.

CDR3 sequence: CATSPRLGDREQFF. The DNA of the CDR3 is TGTGCCACCAGCCCGCGACTGGGTGATCGTGAGCAGTTCTTC. V gene TRBV15 combines with J gene TRBJ2-1; the D is unclear. CDR3 length: 14 residues. The V end lost 5 bases, the J end lost 9 bases, and 17 bases lay between the germline ends. In germline, CDR1 is LNHNV, CDR2 YYDKDF (reference sequence).

This clone showed up just a few times. The J gene is TRBJ2-1, the V gene TRBV4-2, with 8 bases that match TRBD2. Germline-derived CDR1 and CDR2 are LGHNA and YNFKEQ. This CDR3 has 16 residues. Losses at the gene ends were 0 bases for V and 10 bases for J; bases not matched to a gene: 11. The DNA for the CDR3 is TGTGCCAGCAGCCAAGATCTGGACGGGGGGGCTAGGGAGCAGTTCTTC. Translation: CASSQDLDGGAREQFF.

Only a few counts were recorded for this clone. The chain couples TRBV18 to TRBJ1-1; 7 bases match TRBD1. The J segment lost 6 bases and the V segment lost 5 bases, leaving 9 bases of the junction unmatched. Germline V lookup: CDR1 KGHSH, CDR2 LQKENI. The CDR3 spans 14 residues. CDR3: CASSERDSPAEAFF. The CDR3 DNA is TGTGCCAGCTCAGAACGGGACAGCCCCGCTGAAGCTTTCTTT. Full variable domain (outside the CDR3, taken from reference TRBV18 and TRBJ1-1): NAGVMQNPRHLVRRRGQEARLRCSPMKGHSHVYWYRQLPEEGLKFMVYLQKENIIDESGMPKERFSAEFPKEGPSILRIQQVVRGDSAAYFCASSERDSPAEAFFGQGTRLTVV.